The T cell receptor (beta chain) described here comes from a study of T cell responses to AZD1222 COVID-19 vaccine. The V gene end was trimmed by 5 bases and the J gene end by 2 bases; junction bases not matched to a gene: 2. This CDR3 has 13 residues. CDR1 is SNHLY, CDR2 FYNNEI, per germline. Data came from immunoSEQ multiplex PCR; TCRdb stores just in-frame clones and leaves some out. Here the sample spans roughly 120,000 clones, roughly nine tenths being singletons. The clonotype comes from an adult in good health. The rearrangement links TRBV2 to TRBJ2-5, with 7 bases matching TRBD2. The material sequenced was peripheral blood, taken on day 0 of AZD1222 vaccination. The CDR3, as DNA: TGTGCCAGCAGTCTCGGGGGGCAAGAGACCCAGTACTTC. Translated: CASSLGGQETQYF.